Each of the 18 T cell receptor beta chains below was sequenced from the same sample in a study of shared clonotypes between healthy human individuals. The protocol was immunoSEQ multiplex PCR, while the TCRdb copy is restricted to in-frame clones and leaves out a portion. The sample holds 980,000 or so clones, less than 85% seen once. What was sequenced was memory CD4+ T cells sorted from blood. Regarding subset: CD45RA-negative fraction. The receptors derive from a man between 18 and 29 years old in good health.

On this clone itself: A much larger clone differs from this one at a single base, so this may be a read error. CDR3 amino acids: CANTRTGGNEKLFF. The DNA of the CDR3 is TGTGCCAACACCCGGACAGGGGGAAATGAAAAACTGTTTTTT. V usage is TRBV7-8 and J usage is TRBJ1-4; the match to TRBD1 covers 10 bases. CDR3 length: 14 amino acids. Germline CDR1 reads SGHVS; CDR2 reads FQNEAQ. The V segment lost 10 bases and the J segment 5 bases; nucleotides outside the gene matches: 7.

Turning to this clone: One junction end disagrees with the germline gene, perhaps due to a read error. The chain links TRBV11-1 to TRBJ1-2; 8 positions match TRBD1. The CDR3 has 17 residues. In germline, CDR1 is SGHAT, CDR2 FQDESV (reference sequence). CDR3 sequence: CASSPLVSRGRNYGHTF. CDR3 in DNA: TGTGCCAGCAGCCCGCTAGTTTCCAGGGGGCGTAACTATGGCCACACCTTC.

The chain couples TRBV6-1 to TRBJ1-6; TRBD1 might be the D (6 bases). The germline V gene encodes CDR1 MNHNS and CDR2 SASEGT. The CDR3 loop spans 16 amino acids. V lost 0 bases to trimming and J lost 8 bases, with 14 bases between them. The CDR3 DNA is TGTGCCAGCAGTGAAGCAACAGGGCGGGTAGATTCACCCCTCCACTTT. Protein sequence: CASSEATGRVDSPLHF.

This clone was seen only once. The V gene is TRBV19, the J gene TRBJ2-7; 8 bases are shared with TRBD2. Germline V gene lookup returns CDR1 LNHDA and CDR2 SQIVND (reference sequence). This CDR3 has 17 amino acids. Unmatched junction bases numbered 13, after V lost 4 bases and J lost 2 bases. The CDR3 DNA reads as TGTGCCAGTAGTAAGGGGACCCTAATAGCGGGAACCTACGAGCAGTACTTC. Its translation is CASSKGTLIAGTYEQYF.

This clone occurred a few times. This chain joins TRBV10-3 and TRBJ1-1, with D possibly TRBD1 on 5 matching bases. V lost 9 bases and J 1 base, leaving 15 bases between the germline ends. The V gene's germline CDR1 is ENHRY and CDR2 SYGVKD. CDR3 size: 14 residues. This chain's CDR3 is CAIWQGGRNTEAFF. CDR3 sequence (DNA): TGTGCCATTTGGCAGGGAGGGCGGAACACTGAAGCTTTCTTT.

The chain has TRBV7-2 and TRBJ2-1; D is unresolved. CDR1 is SGHTA and CDR2 is FQGNSA in the germline V gene. Trimming removed 1 base at V and 9 bases at J, with 10 bases between. The CDR3 loop spans 13 amino acids. The CDR3 region is CASSLGFAGEQFF. CDR3 sequence (DNA): TGTGCCAGCAGCTTAGGTTTTGCTGGTGAGCAGTTCTTC.

The chain joins TRBV7-2 to TRBJ2-4; tentative D call: TRBD1 (6 bases). Germline CDR1 and CDR2: SGHTA and FQGNSA. This CDR3 has 16 amino acids. Trimming removed 2 bases at V and 3 bases at J, with 14 bases between. The CDR3 loop is CASSLTPQGFKNIQYF. CDR3 in DNA: TGTGCCAGCAGCTTAACCCCACAGGGATTCAAAAACATTCAGTACTTC.

The chain couples TRBV2 to TRBJ2-3; D is possibly TRBD2 (5 bases). Germline CDR1 reads SNHLY; CDR2 reads FYNNEI. V shed 5 bases and J shed 0 bases, with 9 bases lying between them. The CDR3 spans 14 residues. The CDR3 DNA reads as TGTGCCAGCAGTAACCGAGGGAGCACAGATACGCAGTATTTT. The encoded protein is CASSNRGSTDTQYF. The full variable domain, in which reference TRBV2 and TRBJ2-3 provide the parts outside the CDR3, is EPEVTQTPSHQVTQMGQEVILRCVPISNHLYFYWYRQILGQKVEFLVSFYNNEISEKSEIFDDQFSVERPDGSNFTLKIRSTKLEDSAMYFCASSNRGSTDTQYFGPGTRLTVL.

The chain uses TRBV30 and TRBJ1-4, with a tentative D call TRBD1 (6 bases). The CDR3 consists of 13 residues. Germline V gene data show CDR1 as GTSNPN and CDR2 as SVGIG (reference sequence). V was pared by 5 bases and J by 3 bases, with 10 bases between. The CDR3, as DNA: TGTGCCTGGGGCGGACAGCCTAATGAAAAACTGTTTTTT. Translated: CAWGGQPNEKLFF. The variable domain in full, completed from reference TRBV30 and TRBJ1-4, reads SQTIHQWPATLVQPVGSPLSLECTVEGTSNPNLYWYRQAAGRGLQLLFYSVGIGQISSEVPQNLSASRPQDRQFILSSKKLLLSDSGFYLCAWGGQPNEKLFFGSGTQLSVL.

The chain uses TRBV14 and TRBJ1-6, with 7 bases lining up with TRBD1. The ends lost 1 base at V and 8 bases at J; junction bases unmatched: 5. The CDR3 spans 15 residues. CDR1 and CDR2 (germline): SGHDN, FVKESK. The CDR3 is CASSQVSRGDSPLHF. As DNA, the CDR3 is TGTGCCAGCAGCCAAGTCAGCAGGGGGGATTCACCCCTCCACTTT.

This clone appeared once. The rearrangement uses TRBV7-8 and TRBJ1-3, with D perhaps matching TRBD1 (6 bases). The germline V gene encodes CDR1 SGHVS and CDR2 FQNEAQ. The CDR3 is 16 amino acids. Trimming took 1 base from V and 4 from J, leaving 14 bases between them. The CDR3: CASSLVKGTSGNTIYF. The DNA of the CDR3 is TGTGCCAGCAGCTTAGTTAAGGGGACATCGGGAAACACCATATATTTT.

In this sample, this clone turned up a few times. The chain links TRBV6-1 to TRBJ1-6; TRBD1 might be the D (5 bases). Germline lookup yields CDR1 MNHNS and CDR2 SASEGT. This CDR3 contains 15 residues. V gave up 6 bases and J gave up 5 bases, with 14 bases separating them. This CDR3 reads CASREGTANNSPLHF. CDR3 coding DNA: TGTGCCAGCAGAGAGGGGACCGCTAATAATTCACCCCTCCACTTT.

This sequence joins TRBV11-2 and TRBJ2-2, with D possibly matching TRBD2 (5 bases). The CDR3 has 15 amino acids. Germline V gives CDR1 SGHAT, CDR2 FQNNGV. Trimming cost V 1 base and J 4 bases, with 10 bases left between them. The CDR3 is CASSLGLRGTGELFF. The CDR3 coding sequence is TGTGCCAGCAGCTTAGGGCTCCGGGGCACCGGGGAGCTGTTTTTT.

This clone appeared once. V is TRBV4-2 and J is TRBJ1-6, with 9 bases aligning to TRBD1. Germline V gene sequence: CDR1 LGHNA, CDR2 YNFKEQ. With 4 bases clipped from V and 5 bases from J, the junction kept 0 bases outside the gene matches. The CDR3 contains 14 residues. The CDR3 sequence is CASSRTGDNSPLHF. The CDR3 DNA sequence: TGTGCCAGCAGCCGGACAGGGGATAATTCACCCCTCCACTTT.

On this clone itself: The germline gene is not matched at one end of the junction; a read error may be the cause. The chain is built from TRBV18 and TRBJ1-1; D is undetermined. The CDR3 is 14 residues long. CDR1 is KGHSH and CDR2 is LQKENI in the germline V gene. CDR3 loop: CASSPQSLQFDLNF. DNA for the CDR3: TGTGCCAGCTCACCACAAAGCCTACAGTTCGACCTAAACTTT.

The CDR3 loop is CAHHGGPGETQYF. The CDR3, as DNA: TGTGCCCACCACGGGGGCCCGGGAGAGACCCAGTACTTC. This rearrangement joins TRBV6-5 to TRBJ2-5; either TRBD1 or TRBD2 may supply D (6 bases each). Germline CDR1 reads MNHEY; CDR2 reads SVGAGI. The V gene lost 11 bases and the J gene lost 4 bases, with 17 bases spanning the gap. The CDR3 is 13 residues long.

This chain uses TRBV6-1 with TRBJ2-2; 9 bases align to TRBD1. V trimming: 5 bases; J trimming: 4 bases; junction bases outside the gene matches: 2. Per the germline V gene, CDR1 is MNHNS and CDR2 is SASEGT. The CDR3 contains 14 residues. The CDR3 DNA reads TGTGCCAGCAGTAAGACAGGGGGCACCGGGGAGCTGTTTTTT. This translates into CASSKTGGTGELFF.

The chain uses TRBV2 and TRBJ1-1; D perhaps matches TRBD1 (5 bases). V was shortened by 3 bases and J by 0 bases, with 8 bases between the two germline ends. CDR1 and CDR2 (germline): SNHLY, FYNNEI. This CDR3 contains 14 residues. The CDR3 nucleotides are TGTGCCAGCAGTGAGGGGGAACTGAACACTGAAGCTTTCTTT. Translated, it gives CASSEGELNTEAFF.